The T cell receptor (beta chain) under discussion was sequenced for a study of CD8 T cells in ankylosing spondylitis. Study results and caveats: Blood of patients with ankylosing spondylitis appeared to be characterized by a TCR beta motif of several highly homologous variants. Clones tied to disease were said to be significantly enriched in matched ankylosing spondylitis synovial fluid. Earlier literature documents some of the motif variants in reactive arthritis synovial fluid and blood.

This clonotype has at least ten counts. Its specificity is not known. V shed 7 bases and J shed 1 base, with 18 bases lying between them. CDR3 size: 15 residues. From germline, CDR1 is SQVTM and CDR2 ANQGSEA. One entry per CDR3 protein results from TCRdb running MiXCR on the 5' RACE reads. Among around 890,000 distinct CDR3 sequences listed, roughly 10% were seen once. Input material: blood, either unsorted or a sorted T cell fraction (not recorded which). The V gene is TRBV29-1, the J gene TRBJ2-3; D remains ambiguous. This clonotype was obtained from a male donor with ankylosing spondylitis. Written as DNA, the CDR3 is TGCAGCGCCCTAGGGTCGACTCGGGGCACAGATACGCAGTATTTT. Translating gives CSALGSTRGTDTQYF.